A single sample gave rise to the 23 T cell receptor beta chains below, sequenced in a study of blood T cell repertoires in COVID-19. TCRdb's copy holds only in-frame clones and misses some; the assay was immunoSEQ multiplex PCR. Among just over 300,000 clones listed, approximately 89% were seen once. The sample was PBMCs or T cells enriched from blood (not recorded which). These receptors originate from a middle-aged woman who had recovered from COVID-19.

The chain recombines TRBV24-1 with TRBJ2-7; 8 bases are shared with TRBD1. This CDR3 comprises 13 residues. Germline V gene data show CDR1 as KGHDR and CDR2 as SFDVKD. Trimming took 4 bases from V and 4 from J; bases not matched to a gene: 2. The DNA for the CDR3 is TGTGCCACCAGTGAACAGGGGGGTTACGAGCAGTACTTC. It specifies CATSEQGGYEQYF.

The V gene is TRBV27, the J gene TRBJ2-2, with 9 bases fitting TRBD2. The CDR3 is made up of 16 amino acids. With V trimmed by 3 bases and J by 1 base, 3 bases remained unmatched. CDR1 is MNHEY, CDR2 SMNVEV, per germline (reference sequence). CDR3 DNA: TGTGCCAGCAGTTTGATTAGCGGGGGGAACACCGGGGAGCTGTTTTTT. As protein: CASSLISGGNTGELFF.

In its sample, this clone was seen once. The rearrangement joins TRBV9 to TRBJ2-7, with no clear D. The length of the CDR3 is 11 residues. Germline V gene data show CDR1 as SGDLS and CDR2 as YYNGEE. The germline V and J ends were trimmed by 3 bases and 5 bases, with 6 bases remaining between them. CDR3 sequence reads: CASSESHEQYF. As DNA, the CDR3 is TGTGCCAGCAGCGAATCTCACGAGCAGTACTTC. The whole variable domain, remainder taken from reference TRBV9 and TRBJ2-7, is DSGVTQTPKHLITATGQRVTLRCSPRSGDLSVYWYQQSLDQGLQFLIQYYNGEERAKGNILERFSAQQFPDLHSELNLSSLELGDSALYFCASSESHEQYFGPGTRLTVT.

The chain is built from TRBV11-2 and TRBJ1-1, with TRBD1 matching 8 bases. The V and J ends lost 6 bases and 4 bases, in that order; junction bases with no gene match: 10. In germline, CDR1 is SGHAT, CDR2 FQNNGV. This CDR3 spans 15 amino acids. CDR3 sequence reads: CASRQITGGFTEAFF. The CDR3 nucleotides read TGTGCCAGCAGGCAAATCACAGGGGGTTTCACTGAAGCTTTCTTT.

This clone was observed a single time. This rearrangement joins TRBV7-3 to TRBJ2-3; 10 positions agree with TRBD2. J gave up 4 bases and V 4 bases, and 8 bases lay outside the gene matches. CDR3 size: 16 residues. Germline values: CDR1 SGHTA, CDR2 FQGTGA. The CDR3 DNA is TGTGCCAGCAGCTCCTTGAGCGGGGGGGCAGCAGATACGCAGTATTTT. Translating it yields CASSSLSGGAADTQYF.

The V call is TRBV7-2, the J call TRBJ1-3; D ambiguous. The V end was cut by 0 bases, the J end by 0 bases, with 9 bases between. CDR1 is SGHTA and CDR2 is FQGNSA in the germline V gene. The CDR3 totals 16 residues. The CDR3 is CASSLASPSSGNTIYF. CDR3 DNA sequence: TGTGCCAGCAGCTTAGCGTCACCGAGCTCTGGAAACACCATATATTTT.

Note on this clone: The sample holds other DNA sequences that translate to the same CDR3. The rearrangement links TRBV5-1 to TRBJ1-2, with 7 bases identical to TRBD1. J was trimmed by 2 bases and V by 4 bases; bases with no gene match: 8. This CDR3 is built from 15 residues. Germline CDR1 and CDR2: SGHRS and YFSETQ. The CDR3 DNA reads TGCGCCAGCAGCCTACGGACAGGCGACAACTATGGCTACACCTTC. This translates into CASSLRTGDNYGYTF.

The chain couples TRBV6-2 or TRBV6-3 to TRBJ2-2; a possible D gene is TRBD1 (6 bases). CDR1 and CDR2 (germline): MNHEY, SVGEGT. V was shortened by 5 bases and J by 7 bases, with 11 bases between the two germline ends. The CDR3 spans 13 residues. CDR3 in DNA: TGTGCCAGCAGTCCACAGGGTCACGGGGAGCTGTTTTTT. Its protein product is CASSPQGHGELFF.

The chain recombines TRBV23-1 with TRBJ2-5; 7 bases fit TRBD1. TRBV23-1 is flagged as an ORF with uncertain function. This CDR3 contains 17 residues. V shed 0 bases, J shed 4 bases, and the junction held 11 bases outside the gene matches. Here the CDR3 reads CASSQSEGGITRETQYF. DNA of the CDR3: TGCGCCAGCAGTCAATCGGAAGGGGGCATAACTCGAGAGACCCAGTACTTC.

The chain couples TRBV30 to TRBJ1-1; D gene ambiguous. Deletions cut 5 bases from V and 4 bases from J, with 8 bases between. The germline CDR1 and CDR2 sequences are GTSNPN and SVGIG (reference sequence). CDR3 length equals 11 residues. In DNA, the CDR3 is TGTGCCTGGGGATCGGGCACTGAAGCTTTCTTT. Residues: CAWGSGTEAFF.

This chain joins TRBV7-8 and TRBJ2-7; unclear D gene. The V end was cut by 1 base, the J end by 5 bases, with 15 bases between. Germline CDR1 reads SGHVS; CDR2 reads FQNEAQ. CDR3 length: 15 amino acids. The CDR3 coding sequence is TGTGCCAGCAGCTTAGACACTACTACATCTAACGAGCAGTACTTC. Residues: CASSLDTTTSNEQYF.

This clone was seen only once. The chain recombines TRBV6-5 with TRBJ2-2; 7 bases map to TRBD2. Trimming removed 2 bases from V and 2 bases from J; junction bases left unmatched: 5. This CDR3 is 16 amino acids long. CDR1 MNHEY and CDR2 SVGAGI come from the germline V gene. CDR3 DNA: TGTGCCAGCAGTTACAGAACTAGCGCCAACACCGGGGAGCTGTTTTTT. This codes for CASSYRTSANTGELFF.

The chain employs TRBV20-1 and TRBJ2-3; possible D gene TRBD2, 6 bases. Trimming stripped 5 bases from V and 7 bases from J, with 10 bases between. CDR3 length equals 11 residues. Germline CDR1 reads DFQATT; CDR2 reads SNEGSKA (reference sequence). This CDR3 reads CSALRDYTQYF. Written as DNA, the CDR3 is TGCAGTGCTCTAAGGGACTATACGCAGTATTTT.

The V and J genes are TRBV7-2 and TRBJ2-1, with 10 positions matching TRBD2. The CDR3 loop spans 16 amino acids. V lost 6 bases to trimming and J lost 0 bases; unmatched junction nucleotides: 5. Germline loops: CDR1 SGHTA, CDR2 FQGNSA. The CDR3 nucleotides are TGTGCCAGCAGTCCCCTAGCGGGGGCCTCCTACAATGAGCAGTTCTTC. This gives the protein CASSPLAGASYNEQFF.

The CDR3 spells CASRGGYGYTF. The CDR3 DNA sequence: TGTGCCAGCAGAGGGGGCTATGGCTACACCTTC. The J gene is TRBJ1-2, the V gene TRBV6-5, with D perhaps matching TRBD1 (6 bases). V was trimmed by 6 bases and J by 4 bases, leaving 6 bases between them. CDR3 length: 11 amino acids. Germline V CDR1 and CDR2: MNHEY, SVGAGI.

The chain carries TRBV3-1 (or the pseudogene TRBV3-2) and TRBJ2-3; TRBD2 matches at 7 bases. Losses at the gene ends were 0 bases for V and 4 bases for J; bases not matched to a gene: 7. The CDR3 totals 16 residues. CDR1 and CDR2 from the germline V gene are LGHDT and YNNKEL (reference sequence). The CDR3 here is CASSQDRPGGADTQYF. The CDR3 nucleotides are TGTGCCAGCAGCCAAGATCGACCGGGAGGAGCAGATACGCAGTATTTT.

The rearrangement joins TRBV5-6 to TRBJ2-1; tentative D call: TRBD2 (6 bases). V dropped 4 bases and J dropped 8 bases, with 22 bases sitting between them. The CDR3 loop spans 16 amino acids. Per germline, CDR1 SGHDT and CDR2 YYEEEE. The CDR3 nucleotides read TGTGCCAGCAGCCGACCCAACGGCGGGATCTCGGATGAGCAGTTCTTC. This encodes CASSRPNGGISDEQFF.

This chain links TRBV18 with TRBJ2-7, with D possibly TRBD1 on 6 matching bases. Germline lookup yields CDR1 KGHSH and CDR2 LQKENI. The CDR3 length is 15 residues. The V end was cut by 1 base, the J end by 2 bases, with 12 bases between. The chain's CDR3 is CASSPLAGETYEQYF. As DNA, the CDR3 is TGTGCCAGCTCACCACTTGCAGGGGAGACCTACGAGCAGTACTTC.

Points on this clone: It may be a read error: a sequence one base away is much more abundant. V gene TRBV7-2 combines with J gene TRBJ2-5; 9 nucleotides match TRBD1. The CDR3 sequence is 13 residues long. The V and J ends lost 6 bases and 4 bases, in that order; junction bases with no gene match: 3. The germline CDR1 and CDR2 sequences are SGHTA and FQGNSA. The CDR3 nucleotides read TGTGCCAGCAGACCGACAGGGGGAGAGACCCAGTACTTC. Translation gives CASRPTGGETQYF.

The chain employs TRBV5-6 and TRBJ1-3, with D unclear. Between the trimmed V and J ends, which lost 1 base and 7 bases, there was a span of 3 bases. The length of the CDR3 is 11 residues. The germline gives CDR1 SGHDT, CDR2 YYEEEE. CDR3 coding DNA: TGTGCCAGCAGCTTGCAGAACACCATATATTTT. The encoded protein is CASSLQNTIYF.

V gene TRBV19 combines with J gene TRBJ2-7; D might be TRBD1 (5 bases). CDR3 length equals 14 residues. The V gene's germline CDR1 is LNHDA and CDR2 SQIVND (reference sequence). V was clipped by 5 bases and J by 1 base, with 12 bases between them. CDR3 DNA sequence: TGTGCCAGTAGTCCCCAGGGAATATCCTACGAGCAGTACTTC. This codes for CASSPQGISYEQYF.

This clone was seen once. This chain connects TRBV30 to TRBJ1-5; D might be TRBD1 (6 bases). V dropped 2 bases and J dropped 6 bases, with 11 bases sitting between them. Germline CDR1 and CDR2: GTSNPN and SVGIG (reference sequence). CDR3 length equals 13 residues. The CDR3 reads CAWSPGAGQPQHF. DNA of the CDR3: TGTGCCTGGAGTCCAGGGGCGGGTCAGCCCCAGCATTTT. The full variable domain, in which reference TRBV30 and TRBJ1-5 provide the parts outside the CDR3, is SQTIHQWPATLVQPVGSPLSLECTVEGTSNPNLYWYRQAAGRGLQLLFYSVGIGQISSEVPQNLSASRPQDRQFILSSKKLLLSDSGFYLCAWSPGAGQPQHFGDGTRLSIL.

J is TRBJ1-4 and V is TRBV27, with a weak D call TRBD1 (6 bases). This CDR3 region has 16 residues. From germline, CDR1 is MNHEY and CDR2 SMNVEV (reference sequence). V lost 4 bases to trimming and J lost 2 bases, with 14 bases between them. The CDR3 DNA is TGTGCCAGCAGTTCCCTCACAGGGTTCACTAATGAAAAACTGTTTTTT. Amino acids: CASSSLTGFTNEKLFF.